These 16 T cell receptor beta chains came from one sample sequenced in a study of graft-versus-host responses after intestinal transplantation. Sequenced by immunoSEQ multiplex PCR; TCRdb stores in-frame clones only, minus some. The sample gives over 90,000 clones, approximately 93% of which show up once; 1% to 1.5% is in the top ten. These TCRs' antigens remain unknown. This sample comprised unstimulated CD8+ T cells sorted from spleen or lymph node cells, obtained before intestinal transplant. The receptors shown here come from a human donor who received an intestinal transplant.

The V call is TRBV5-6, the J call TRBJ1-2; possibly TRBD1 for D (5 bases). V was shortened by 0 bases and J by 3 bases, with 9 bases between the two germline ends. CDR1 SGHDT and CDR2 YYEEEE come from the germline V gene. This CDR3 is 14 amino acids long. The CDR3 DNA sequence: TGTGCCAGCAGCTTGGGAGGGGTCGACTATGGCTACACCTTC. As protein: CASSLGGVDYGYTF.

This chain joins TRBV30 and TRBJ2-7, with D perhaps TRBD2 (6 bases). V dropped 3 bases and J dropped 2 bases, with 11 bases sitting between them. This CDR3 is built from 13 residues. The germline gives CDR1 GTSNPN, CDR2 SVGIG (reference sequence). The CDR3 loop is CAWSRDSTYEQYF. The CDR3 nucleotides read TGTGCCTGGAGCCGGGACTCTACCTACGAGCAGTACTTC.

The rearrangement links TRBV5-1 to TRBJ2-7; 7 bases line up with TRBD2. V lost 0 bases to trimming and J lost 1 base; unmatched junction nucleotides: 7. From germline, CDR1 is SGHRS and CDR2 YFSETQ. The CDR3 sequence is 16 residues long. The CDR3 nucleotides are TGCGCCAGCAGCTTGGATCCTAGCGGATCATCCTACGAGCAGTACTTC. Encoded protein: CASSLDPSGSSYEQYF.

Here the CDR3 reads CASSSQYGDSHYGYTF. As DNA, the CDR3 is TGTGCCAGCAGCAGCCAATACGGGGACAGTCACTATGGCTACACCTTC. The chain recombines TRBV5-8 with TRBJ1-2; TRBD1 agrees at 7 bases. Germline values: CDR1 SGHTS, CDR2 YDEGEE. With V trimmed by 4 bases and J by 3 bases, 12 bases remained unmatched. The CDR3 loop spans 16 amino acids.

The rearrangement joins TRBV11-2 to TRBJ2-5; D ambiguous. Germline V lookup: CDR1 SGHAT, CDR2 FQNNGV. V was cut by 3 bases and J by 2 bases, with 13 bases left in between. This CDR3 contains 15 residues. Here the CDR3 reads CASSLSVFRQETQYF. CDR3 DNA: TGTGCCAGCAGCTTGTCGGTGTTTAGACAAGAGACCCAGTACTTC.

V is TRBV19 and J is TRBJ1-2, with a possible D match to TRBD1 (6 bases). Per the germline V gene, CDR1 is LNHDA and CDR2 is SQIVND (reference sequence). The CDR3 extends over 14 amino acids. V was shortened by 6 bases and J by 2 bases, with 13 bases between the two germline ends. The CDR3 here is CASRHTGPNYGYTF. The CDR3 DNA sequence: TGTGCCAGTAGACACACAGGGCCCAACTATGGCTACACCTTC.

CDR3 sequence reads: CASNEDGLAHYEQYF. CDR3 nucleotide sequence: TGTGCCAGTAACGAGGACGGACTAGCCCACTACGAGCAGTACTTC. This chain links TRBV6-5 with TRBJ2-7; 8 nucleotides line up with TRBD2. Trimming took 9 bases from V and 3 from J; bases not matched to a gene: 13. Germline loops: CDR1 MNHEY, CDR2 SVGAGI. The length of the CDR3 is 15 residues.

This chain uses TRBV5-4 with TRBJ2-7; no firm D call. Looked up from germline, CDR1 is SGHNT and CDR2 is YYREEE (reference sequence). The ends were cut back, 0 bases at V and 7 bases at J, with 11 bases in the middle. This CDR3 comprises 13 residues. CDR3 coding DNA: TGTGCCAGCAGCTTGGCCGTCGGTTCGGAGCAGTACTTC. Translated: CASSLAVGSEQYF.

This clone was observed a handful of times. The CDR3 protein is CASSLGQGGETQYF. As DNA, the CDR3 is TGCGCCAGCAGCCTCGGACAGGGCGGAGAGACCCAGTACTTC. The V gene is TRBV4-1, the J gene TRBJ2-5; 8 nucleotides align to TRBD1. Germline V CDR1 and CDR2: MGHRA, YSYEKL. Unmatched junction bases numbered 5, after V lost 4 bases and J lost 4 bases. The CDR3 loop spans 14 amino acids.

The rearrangement links TRBV5-1 to TRBJ2-7; D assignment may be TRBD1 or TRBD2 (5 bases each). Trimming took 1 base from V and 5 from J, leaving 19 bases between them. The CDR3 contains 16 residues. CDR1 and CDR2 (germline): SGHRS, YFSETQ. The CDR3 nucleotides are TGCGCCAGCAGCTTGCCCTCTGGGGTCGGGACGAACGAGCAGTACTTC. This codes for CASSLPSGVGTNEQYF.

This rearrangement joins TRBV6-6 to TRBJ2-3; D not resolved. The CDR3 length is 14 residues. Looked up from germline, CDR1 is MNHNY and CDR2 is SVGAGI (reference sequence). The V and J ends lost 5 bases and 4 bases respectively, with 13 bases between them. The DNA of the CDR3 is TGTGCCAGCAGTCTGTTCGGATGGTCAGATACGCAGTATTTT. Encoded protein: CASSLFGWSDTQYF.

The chain uses TRBV7-9 and TRBJ2-1; the D call may be TRBD1 or TRBD2 (5 bases each). Trimming cost V 4 bases and J 4 bases, with 14 bases left between them. The CDR3 totals 15 residues. Germline V gene sequence: CDR1 SEHNR, CDR2 FQNEAQ (reference sequence). CDR3 DNA: TGTGCCAGCAGCTCACCGGGACCCATATACAATGAGCAGTTCTTC. It codes for CASSSPGPIYNEQFF.

V usage is TRBV10-2 and J usage is TRBJ2-5; D is possibly TRBD1 (6 bases). Per the germline V gene, CDR1 is WSHSY and CDR2 is SAAADI. V was trimmed by 6 bases and J by 1 base, leaving 12 bases between them. The CDR3 contains 14 residues. CDR3 nucleotides: TGCGCCAGCAGCTCGTACAGGGCCCAAGAGACCCAGTACTTC. This gives the protein CASSSYRAQETQYF.

The chain joins TRBV11-3 to TRBJ2-1; 9 positions match TRBD2. The CDR3 length is 15 residues. In germline, CDR1 is SGHNT, CDR2 YENEEA. The V segment lost 1 base and the J segment 4 bases; nucleotides outside the gene matches: 2. The CDR3 sequence is CASSLGAGGYNEQFF. Written as DNA, the CDR3 is TGTGCCAGCAGCTTAGGGGCGGGGGGGTACAATGAGCAGTTCTTC.

The gene calls are TRBV7-6 and TRBJ2-1; D possibly uses TRBD1 or TRBD2 (5 bases each). The germline V and J ends were trimmed by 5 bases and 9 bases, with 14 bases remaining between them. Germline V gene sequence: CDR1 SGHVS, CDR2 FNYEAQ. The CDR3 is 13 residues long. The DNA for the CDR3 is TGTGCCAGCAGCATCCCCGGGGACGGTGAGCAGTTCTTC. Amino acid sequence: CASSIPGDGEQFF.

V usage is TRBV7-9 and J usage is TRBJ2-3; D call uncertain. Trimming removed 1 base from V and 0 bases from J, with 8 bases in between. CDR1 and CDR2 (germline): SEHNR, FQNEAQ (reference sequence). There are 15 residues in the CDR3. The CDR3 protein is CASSLGLSSTDTQYF. Here the CDR3 DNA reads TGTGCCAGCAGCTTAGGACTTTCTAGCACAGATACGCAGTATTTT.